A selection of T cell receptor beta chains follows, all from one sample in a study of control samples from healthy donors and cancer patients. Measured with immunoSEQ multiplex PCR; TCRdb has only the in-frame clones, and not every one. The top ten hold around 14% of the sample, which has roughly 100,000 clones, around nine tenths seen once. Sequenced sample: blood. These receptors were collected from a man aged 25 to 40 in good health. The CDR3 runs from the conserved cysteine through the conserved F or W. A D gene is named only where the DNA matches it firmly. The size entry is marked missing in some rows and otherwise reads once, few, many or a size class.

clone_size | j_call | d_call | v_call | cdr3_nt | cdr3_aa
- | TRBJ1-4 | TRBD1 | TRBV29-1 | TGCAGCGTTGCAGACAGGGGGCGTAGTGAAAAACTGTTTTTT | CSVADRGRSEKLFF
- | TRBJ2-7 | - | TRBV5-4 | TGTGCCAGCAGCTTGGAAAACGAGCAGTACTTC | CASSLENEQYF
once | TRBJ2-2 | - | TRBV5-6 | TGTGCCAGCAGCTTTGGGCACTTTGCGAACACCGGGGAGCTGTTTTTT | CASSFGHFANTGELFF
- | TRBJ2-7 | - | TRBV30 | TGTGCCTGGAGGGGGATAGGGACTGGCTACGAGCAGTACTTC | CAWRGIGTGYEQYF
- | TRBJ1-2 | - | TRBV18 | TGTGCCAGCTCACTCCGAGACAGAGCTGATGTCTATGGCTACACCTTC | CASSLRDRADVYGYTF
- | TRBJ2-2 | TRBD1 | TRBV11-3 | TGTGCCAGCAGCAGGGCCGAGGGACAGCCGACGAACACCGGGGAGCTGTTTTTT | CASSRAEGQPTNTGELFF
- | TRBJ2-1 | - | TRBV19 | TGTGCCAGTAGTGTGGGGGGGGCTTACAATGAGCAGTTCTTC | CASSVGGAYNEQFF
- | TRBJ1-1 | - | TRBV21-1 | TGTGCCAGCAGCTATTGGGTGGCTTTCTTT | CASSYWVAFF
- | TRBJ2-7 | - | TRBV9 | TGTGCCAGCAGCGTAGGTCTAACCGGGGAGCAGTACTTC | CASSVGLTGEQYF
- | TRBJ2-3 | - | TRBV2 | TGTGCCAGCCACCAGACGGAAAGCACAGATACGCAGTATTTT | CASHQTESTDTQYF
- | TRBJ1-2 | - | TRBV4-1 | TGCGCCAGCAGCCCGACGGGGGGTAACTATGGCTACACCTTC | CASSPTGGNYGYTF
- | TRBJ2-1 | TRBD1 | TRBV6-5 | TGTGCCAGCAGCCAAACAGGGGTCAATGAGCAGTTCTTC | CASSQTGVNEQFF
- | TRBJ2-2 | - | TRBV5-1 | TGCGCCAGCAGCTTGGCCGGCAGGATGAACACCGGGGAGCTGTTTTTT | CASSLAGRMNTGELFF
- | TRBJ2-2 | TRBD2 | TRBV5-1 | TGCGCCAGCGGAAGGACTAGCGGGAGGGCGAACACCGGGGAGCTGTTTTTT | CASGRTSGRANTGELFF
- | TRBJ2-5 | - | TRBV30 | TGTGCCTGGACTGTAGGGGGGAAAGAGACCCAGTACTTC | CAWTVGGKETQYF
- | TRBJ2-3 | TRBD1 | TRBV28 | TGTGCCAGCAGTCTTGAAGAGGGGGCCACAGATACGCAGTATTTT | CASSLEEGATDTQYF
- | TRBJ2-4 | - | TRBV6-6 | TGTGCCAGCAGGTGGGGTAGGGAGGACATTCAGTACTTC | CASRWGREDIQYF
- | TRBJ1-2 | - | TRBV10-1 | TGCGCCAGCACCCCCCTTGTGGCAGGGCAAGGGGGCTACACCTTC | CASTPLVAGQGGYTF
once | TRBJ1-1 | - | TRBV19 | TGTGCCAGTAGTATTTATTCCGTCGGACTCACTGAAGCTTTCTTT | CASSIYSVGLTEAFF
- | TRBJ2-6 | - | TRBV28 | TGTGCCAGCAGTAGACGGCTCTCTGGGGCCAACGTCCTGACTTTC | CASSRRLSGANVLTF
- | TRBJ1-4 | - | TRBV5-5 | TGTGCCAGCAGCTTAAATTTTGAGGCAACTAATGAAAAACTGTTTTTT | CASSLNFEATNEKLFF
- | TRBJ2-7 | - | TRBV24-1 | TGTGCCACCAGTGATCCAAAACCGGGAGACTACGAGCAGTACTTC | CATSDPKPGDYEQYF
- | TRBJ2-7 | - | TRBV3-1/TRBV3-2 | TGTGCCAGCAGCCGTCTAATGGACGAGCAGTACTTC | CASSRLMDEQYF
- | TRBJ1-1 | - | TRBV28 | TGTGCCAGCAGTTTTCGAGGGACCACTGAAGCTTTCTTT | CASSFRGTTEAFF
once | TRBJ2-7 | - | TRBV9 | TGTGCCAGCAGCCCCGCCCTAGCGCCTTCCTACGAGCAGTACTTC | CASSPALAPSYEQYF
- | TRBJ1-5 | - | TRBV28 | TGTGCCAGCAGTTTTGGGTGGCAGCCCCAGCATTTT | CASSFGWQPQHF
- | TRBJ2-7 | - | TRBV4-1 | TGCGCCAGCAGCCCTACGGACGGCTACGAGCAGTACTTC | CASSPTDGYEQYF
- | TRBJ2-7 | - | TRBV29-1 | TGCAGCGTTGCGTACAGGGCCGACGAGCAGTACTTC | CSVAYRADEQYF
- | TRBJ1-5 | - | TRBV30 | TGTGCCTGGAGTCCTGGATGGGATCAGCCCCAGCATTTT | CAWSPGWDQPQHF
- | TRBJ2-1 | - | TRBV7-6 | TGTGCCAGCAGCCGGGGCGATGAGCAGTTCTTC | CASSRGDEQFF
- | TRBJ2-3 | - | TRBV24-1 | TGTGCCACCAGTGATGACACAGGGAGCACAGATACGCAGTATTTT | CATSDDTGSTDTQYF